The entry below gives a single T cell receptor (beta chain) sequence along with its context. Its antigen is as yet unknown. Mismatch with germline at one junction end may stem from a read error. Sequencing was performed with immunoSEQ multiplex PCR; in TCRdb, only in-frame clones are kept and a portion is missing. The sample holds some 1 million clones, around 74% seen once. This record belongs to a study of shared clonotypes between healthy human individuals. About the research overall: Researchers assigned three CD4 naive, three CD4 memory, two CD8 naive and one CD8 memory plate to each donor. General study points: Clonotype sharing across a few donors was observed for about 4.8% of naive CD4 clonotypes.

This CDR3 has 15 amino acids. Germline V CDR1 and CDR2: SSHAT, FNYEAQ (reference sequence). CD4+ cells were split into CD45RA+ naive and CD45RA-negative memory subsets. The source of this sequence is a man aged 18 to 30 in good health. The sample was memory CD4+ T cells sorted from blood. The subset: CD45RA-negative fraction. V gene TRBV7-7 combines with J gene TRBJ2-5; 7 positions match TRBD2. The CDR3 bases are TGTGCTAGCAGCTTAGGGGCGGGGGTCCAAGAGACCCAGTACTTC. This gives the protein CASSLGAGVQETQYF.